This passage covers 22 T cell receptor beta chains from one sample sequenced in a study of blood T cell repertoires in COVID-19. Assay: immunoSEQ multiplex PCR; the TCRdb copy retains only in-frame clones and omits some. The sample includes 200,000 to 250,000 clones, under 95% of them seen just once. Sequencing used PBMCs or T cells enriched from blood (not recorded which). The receptors shown here come from a woman aged 18 to 35 who had recovered from COVID-19.

The chain employs TRBV10-3 and TRBJ1-3; D is ambiguous. Germline CDR1 reads ENHRY; CDR2 reads SYGVKD. The CDR3 loop spans 12 amino acids. V dropped 11 bases and J dropped 2 bases, with 10 bases sitting between them. The CDR3 here is CAVSEAGNTIYF. The CDR3 DNA reads as TGTGCCGTGTCAGAAGCTGGAAACACCATATATTTT.

This chain links TRBV28 with TRBJ2-7; 8 positions match TRBD1. CDR3 length equals 13 residues. CDR1 and CDR2 (germline): MDHEN, SYDVKM. V dropped 4 bases and J dropped 4; count of bases not matched to a gene: 3. CDR3 nucleotides: TGTGCCAGCAGTTCCACAGGGGGTTACGAGCAGTACTTC. Translating gives CASSSTGGYEQYF.

The chain combines TRBV7-2 with TRBJ1-3; TRBD1 matches 9 bases. Looked up from germline, CDR1 is SGHTA and CDR2 is FQGNSA. The V gene end was trimmed by 5 bases and the J gene end by 4 bases; junction bases not matched to a gene: 6. The CDR3 consists of 15 residues. CDR3 sequence reads: CASSQRTGVGNTIYF. CDR3 nucleotides: TGTGCCAGCAGCCAAAGGACAGGGGTGGGAAACACCATATATTTT.

The J gene is TRBJ1-1, the V gene TRBV5-1; no clear D gene. The CDR3 spans 13 residues. Per germline, CDR1 SGHRS and CDR2 YFSETQ. The germline V and J ends were trimmed by 2 bases and 0 bases, with 5 bases remaining between them. For the CDR3, the DNA is TGCGCCAGCAGCTTTAGCGTGAACACTGAAGCTTTCTTT. Translated: CASSFSVNTEAFF.

The rearrangement links TRBV11-2 to TRBJ1-1; TRBD1 is a possible D gene (5 bases). V was trimmed by 5 bases and J by 8 bases, leaving 15 bases between them. This CDR3 comprises 13 residues. The germline CDR1 and CDR2 sequences are SGHAT and FQNNGV. The CDR3 DNA follows: TGTGCCAGCAGCCCAACGACAGCGACGGAAGCTTTCTTT. Protein sequence: CASSPTTATEAFF.

V and J are TRBV3-1 (or the pseudogene TRBV3-2) and TRBJ1-2; D possibly corresponds to TRBD1 (6 bases). Germline CDR1 LGHDT, CDR2 YNNKEL (reference sequence). CDR3 length: 18 residues. V lost 4 bases and J lost 0, with 21 bases in between. CDR3 in DNA: TGTGCCAGCAGCCGCTCCGGGACATCTATTACAGCTAACTATGGCTACACCTTC. It is translated as CASSRSGTSITANYGYTF.

This chain joins TRBV5-4 and TRBJ2-1; 8 bases agree with TRBD1. CDR1 and CDR2 (germline): SGHNT, YYREEE (reference sequence). This CDR3 is built from 18 residues. V shed 3 bases, J shed 0 bases, and the junction held 11 bases outside the gene matches. This CDR3 is CASSYDKGQASSYNEQFF. As DNA, the CDR3 is TGTGCCAGCAGCTATGACAAGGGACAGGCGAGCTCCTACAATGAGCAGTTCTTC.

The rearrangement joins TRBV4-2 to TRBJ2-2, with TRBD2 identical over 9 bases. With V trimmed by 0 bases and J by 0 bases, 8 bases remained unmatched. CDR3 length: 19 residues. CDR1 is LGHNA, CDR2 YNFKEQ, per germline. The chain's CDR3 is CASSQDSGGGAPNTGELFF. DNA of the CDR3: TGTGCCAGCAGCCAAGATTCGGGCGGGGGGGCCCCGAACACCGGGGAGCTGTTTTTT.

The V and J genes are TRBV10-3 and TRBJ1-4; D not resolved. CDR3 size: 15 residues. Germline CDR1 ENHRY, CDR2 SYGVKD. With 6 bases removed from V and 5 bases from J, the gap between germline ends came to 16 bases. The CDR3: CAISSGRLLNEKLFF. As DNA, the CDR3 is TGTGCCATCAGCAGCGGACGGCTCTTAAATGAAAAACTGTTTTTT.

V usage is TRBV28 and J usage is TRBJ2-7, with 7 nucleotides matching TRBD1. CDR1 and CDR2 from the germline V gene are MDHEN and SYDVKM. V was clipped by 5 bases and J by 4 bases; unmatched bases: 11. This CDR3 contains 15 residues. CDR3 in DNA: TGTGCCAGCAGTAGACACAGGGGTCCTTATTACGAGCAGTACTTC. Translated: CASSRHRGPYYEQYF.

This sequence joins TRBV5-1 and TRBJ1-4; TRBD1 is a possible D gene (6 bases). From germline, CDR1 is SGHRS and CDR2 YFSETQ. V gave up 0 bases and J gave up 3 bases, with 9 bases separating them. The CDR3 consists of 15 residues. In DNA, the CDR3 is TGCGCCAGCAGCTTGGAGACAGGCTCTAATGAAAAACTGTTTTTT. Its protein is CASSLETGSNEKLFF.

Only one count was recorded for this clone. The V call is TRBV28, the J call TRBJ1-5; perhaps TRBD1 as D (5 bases). Germline-derived CDR1 and CDR2 are MDHEN and SYDVKM. Trimming removed 2 bases at V and 3 bases at J, with 20 bases between. The length of the CDR3 is 18 residues. The CDR3 spells CASSLNSAGRSFNQPQHF. The CDR3 DNA is TGTGCCAGCAGTTTAAATTCCGCAGGGAGGTCCTTCAATCAGCCCCAGCATTTT.

This chain links TRBV2 with TRBJ1-4; 8 positions agree with TRBD1. This CDR3 comprises 15 residues. J gave up 4 bases and V 4 bases, and 5 bases lay outside the gene matches. The germline CDR1 and CDR2 sequences are SNHLY and FYNNEI. Here the CDR3 reads CASSGDRSNNEKLFF. CDR3 coding DNA: TGTGCCAGCAGTGGGGACAGGAGTAATAATGAAAAACTGTTTTTT.

This chain connects TRBV11-2 to TRBJ2-5; no clear D. V was pared by 1 base and J by 1 base, with 10 bases between. The CDR3 consists of 15 residues. Germline CDR1 and CDR2: SGHAT and FQNNGV. CDR3 in DNA: TGTGCCAGCAGCTTAGGGTCAGGTCTCCAAGAGACCCAGTACTTC. It is translated as CASSLGSGLQETQYF.

The chain couples TRBV6-5 to TRBJ2-1; no firm D call. The germline V and J ends were trimmed by 5 bases and 8 bases, with 13 bases remaining between them. The CDR3 contains 13 residues. CDR1 and CDR2 from the germline V gene are MNHEY and SVGAGI. The DNA for the CDR3 is TGTGCCAGCAGTCTCACGAAACAGTATGAGCAGTTCTTC. This sequence encodes CASSLTKQYEQFF.

The chain recombines TRBV5-1 with TRBJ2-7, with 8 bases matching TRBD1. The CDR3 sequence is 14 residues long. V lost 4 bases, J lost 2 bases, and 5 bases stayed unmatched. Germline V gives CDR1 SGHRS, CDR2 YFSETQ. The CDR3 DNA is TGCGCCAGCAGCACCGGACAGGGTGCCTACGAGCAGTACTTC. It yields the protein CASSTGQGAYEQYF.

The genes are TRBV12-3 or TRBV12-4 and TRBJ2-3; D is perhaps TRBD2 (6 bases). This CDR3 region has 13 residues. The V gene lost 8 bases and the J gene lost 9 bases, with 18 bases spanning the gap. This chain's CDR3 is CASEKLIGGTQYF. CDR3 DNA sequence: TGTGCCAGCGAAAAACTGATCGGGGGAACGCAGTATTTT.

The rearrangement uses TRBV9 and TRBJ2-3; 8 bases map to TRBD2. With 0 bases clipped from V and 5 bases from J, the junction kept 5 bases outside the gene matches. This CDR3 has 15 amino acids. Germline-derived CDR1 and CDR2 are SGDLS and YYNGEE. CDR3 amino acids: CASSVESGGGDTQYF. The CDR3 coding sequence is TGTGCCAGCAGCGTAGAGAGCGGGGGAGGAGATACGCAGTATTTT. The complete variable domain, with remaining parts taken from reference TRBV9 and TRBJ2-3, reads DSGVTQTPKHLITATGQRVTLRCSPRSGDLSVYWYQQSLDQGLQFLIQYYNGEERAKGNILERFSAQQFPDLHSELNLSSLELGDSALYFCASSVESGGGDTQYFGPGTRLTVL.

The chain employs TRBV5-1 and TRBJ2-1; tentatively, D is TRBD2 (6 bases). The CDR3 has 15 amino acids. The V and J ends lost 4 bases and 0 bases respectively, with 11 bases between them. Germline CDR1 and CDR2: SGHRS and YFSETQ. CDR3 sequence reads: CASSELATSYNEQFF. Here the CDR3 DNA reads TGCGCCAGCAGCGAGCTAGCGACCTCCTACAATGAGCAGTTCTTC.

The chain combines TRBV19 with TRBJ2-6, with 7 bases identical to TRBD1. The CDR3 has 18 amino acids. V was pared by 4 bases and J by 0 bases, with 9 bases of the junction left unmatched. Germline values: CDR1 LNHDA, CDR2 SQIVND (reference sequence). CDR3 in amino acids: CASSKTGLSLSGANVLTF. The CDR3 DNA is TGTGCCAGTAGTAAGACAGGGCTATCCCTCTCTGGGGCCAACGTCCTGACTTTC.

The count of this clone is one. The genes are TRBV28 and TRBJ1-1, with TRBD1 matching 8 bases. The CDR3 extends over 14 amino acids. From germline, CDR1 is MDHEN and CDR2 SYDVKM. After removal of 6 bases from V and 8 bases from J, the junction contained 11 bases not matched to a gene. CDR3 in amino acids: CASSPAGGDREAFF. The CDR3 coding sequence is TGTGCCAGCAGCCCGGCCGGCGGGGACAGGGAAGCTTTCTTT.

This clone came up once. The rearrangement uses TRBV29-1 and TRBJ1-2; tentative D call: TRBD1 (6 bases). The CDR3 is 12 amino acids. V lost 4 bases and J 3 bases, leaving 9 bases between the germline ends. Germline V gene lookup returns CDR1 SQVTM and CDR2 ANQGSEA. CDR3 DNA: TGCAGCGTTGGGGCAGGGGACTATGGCTACACCTTC. As protein: CSVGAGDYGYTF. The whole variable domain, remainder taken from reference TRBV29-1 and TRBJ1-2, is SAVISQKPSRDICQRGTSLTIQCQVDSQVTMMFWYRQQPGQSLTLIATANQGSEATYESGFVIDKFPISRPNLTFSTLTVSNMSPEDSSIYLCSVGAGDYGYTFGSGTRLTVV.